The clone carrying this TCR beta chain was counted ten times or more. This CDR3 is built from 15 residues. The junction had 6 bases not matched to a gene; V was cut back by 5 bases and J by 2 bases. Time point described: longitudinal time-point 3. From 2 million PBMCs stored at -80 C, the unsorted libraries were generated. These data originate in a study of neurological immune-mediated disorders. The making of cDNA relied on 5'RACE with 10-nucleotide random UMIs. Each CDR3 protein is one row after TCRdb ran MiXCR on the 5' RACE reads. Among 40,000 or so distinct CDR3 sequences listed, roughly 12% were seen once.

The specimen sequenced was PBMCs. This clonotype was obtained from a man aged 25-45 years in good health. This chain joins TRBV12-3 or TRBV12-4 and TRBJ1-1, with 9 bases fitting TRBD1. The CDR3 reads CASSQPGQGNTEAFF. In nucleotides, the CDR3 is TGTGCCAGCAGTCAGCCGGGACAGGGAAACACTGAAGCTTTCTTT.